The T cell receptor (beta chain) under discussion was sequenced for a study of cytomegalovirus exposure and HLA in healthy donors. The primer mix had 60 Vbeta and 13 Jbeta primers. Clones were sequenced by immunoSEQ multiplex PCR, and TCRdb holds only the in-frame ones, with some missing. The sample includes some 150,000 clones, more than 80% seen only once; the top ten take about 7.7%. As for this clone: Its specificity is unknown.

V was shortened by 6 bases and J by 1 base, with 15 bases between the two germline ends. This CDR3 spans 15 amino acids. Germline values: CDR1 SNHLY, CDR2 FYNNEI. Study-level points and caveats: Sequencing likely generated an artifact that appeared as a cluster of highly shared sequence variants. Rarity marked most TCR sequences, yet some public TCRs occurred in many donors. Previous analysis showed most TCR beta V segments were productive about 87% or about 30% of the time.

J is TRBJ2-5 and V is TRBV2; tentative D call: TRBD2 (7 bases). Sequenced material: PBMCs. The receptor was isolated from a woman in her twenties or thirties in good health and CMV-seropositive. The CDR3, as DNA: TGTGCCAGCAGCCCTGGGAGGGACACCCAAGAGACCCAGTACTTC. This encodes CASSPGRDTQETQYF.